This T cell receptor (beta chain) was found in a study of human T cells and chemical hapten exposure. Notes on the study in general: Expanded TCRs created a significantly greater count of big CDR3 similarity clusters than controls did.

Trimming at V came to 1 base and at J to 8 bases, leaving 7 bases not matched to a gene. From germline, CDR1 is MDHEN and CDR2 SYDVKM. The CDR3 consists of 16 residues. This clonotype was observed many times. What it binds is not known. TCRdb re-called the RACE reads with MiXCR, one entry per CDR3 protein. Of about 270,000 distinct CDR3 sequences in the sample, around 7% were seen once. Time point: pre-sensitization, week 0. The treatment here: therapeutic diphenylcyclopropenone sensitization with weekly scalp DPC. This sample comprised whole blood, obtained in connection with sensitization to the hapten diphenylcyclopropenone (DPC). This rearrangement joins TRBV28 to TRBJ2-1; 11 bases line up with TRBD2. The sequence was collected from a man between 18 and 35 years old with alopecia areata. Some clones in this sample may be carry-over from other donors' samples. In DNA, the CDR3 is TGTGCCAGCAGTTTATCTAGCGGGGGGCCATGGGATGAGCAGTTCTTC. It yields the protein CASSLSSGGPWDEQFF.